This TCR beta chain was documented in a study of blood T cell repertoires in COVID-19. Study overall: Donors in the United States, Italy and Spain gave samples during acute or convalescent COVID-19. From T cells, B-cell-depleted T cells, or PBMCs came the material, which was cDNA or gDNA.

Original methodology: Amplification from reference gene primers served as the basis for estimated nucleated cell counts. Assay: immunoSEQ multiplex PCR; the TCRdb copy retains only in-frame clones and omits some. The V and J calls and clone size are taken from that table; D and trimming were inferred from the DNA. Of some 150,000 clones in the sample, about 82% were seen once. Germline V lookup: CDR1 MNHEY, CDR2 SVGAGI. With 5 bases removed from V and 7 bases from J, the gap between germline ends came to 9 bases. This CDR3 has 12 residues. This clone was picked up one time. Sequencing was performed on peripheral blood. The TCR originated in a woman between 55 and 75 years old with acute or convalescent COVID-19. The chain recombines TRBV6-5 with TRBJ2-4; D remains ambiguous. CDR3 DNA: TGTGCCAGCAGTCAAACGGTGAACATTCAGTACTTC. Protein product: CASSQTVNIQYF.